This entry is about one T cell receptor (beta chain). Its matching antigen is unknown. Trimming pared 2 bases from V and 6 bases from J, leaving 11 bases between. This CDR3 is 13 amino acids long. From germline, CDR1 is SGHTA and CDR2 FQGNSA. Vbeta (60) and Jbeta (13) primers were used in the PCR. Only in-frame clones appear in the TCRdb table, and some are missing; sequencing was by immunoSEQ multiplex PCR. The data hold some 50,000 clones, with roughly 70% observed a single time. This sample is part of a study of cytomegalovirus exposure and HLA in healthy donors. General study findings and limits: Later analysis identified a missense DCLRE1C variant that was linked to TCR beta V- and J-gene trimming. A classifier reportedly called cytomegalovirus status with high sensitivity and specificity.

The sample consisted of PBMCs. The source of this sequence is a woman aged 45 to 65 in good health and CMV-seropositive. This sequence joins TRBV7-2 and TRBJ2-7; D possibly corresponds to TRBD1 (5 bases). The CDR3 DNA is TGTGCCAGCAGCTTACAGGGAAATGGCGAGCAGTACTTC. Amino acid sequence: CASSLQGNGEQYF.